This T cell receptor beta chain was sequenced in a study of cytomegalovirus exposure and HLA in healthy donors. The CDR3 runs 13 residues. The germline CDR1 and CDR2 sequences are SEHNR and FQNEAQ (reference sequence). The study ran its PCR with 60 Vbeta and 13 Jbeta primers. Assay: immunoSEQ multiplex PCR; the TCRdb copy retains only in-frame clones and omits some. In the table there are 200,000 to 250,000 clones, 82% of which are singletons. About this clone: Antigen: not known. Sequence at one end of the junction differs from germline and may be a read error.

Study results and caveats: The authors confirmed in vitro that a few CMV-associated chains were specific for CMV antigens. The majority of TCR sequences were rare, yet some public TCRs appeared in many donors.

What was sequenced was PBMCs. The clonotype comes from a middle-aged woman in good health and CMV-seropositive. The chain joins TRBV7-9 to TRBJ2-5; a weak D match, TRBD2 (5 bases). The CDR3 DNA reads TGTTCCAGCAGCCATGGACTGGAAGAGACCCAGTACTTC. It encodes CSSSHGLEETQYF.